The clone carrying this T cell receptor beta chain has more than one count but fewer than ten. The V end lost 1 base, the J end lost 9 bases, and 5 bases lay between the germline ends. The CDR3 loop spans 12 amino acids. Germline values: CDR1 SGDLS, CDR2 YYNGEE. This record comes from a study of identical twins. TCRdb reprocessed the 5' RACE reads with MiXCR, giving one entry per CDR3 protein. The sample records approximately 700,000 distinct CDR3 sequences, roughly 18% being singletons. These data were also filed under a second study, of T cells expressing NK-cell markers.

V gene TRBV9 combines with J gene TRBJ1-6; D call uncertain. The receptor comes from a woman aged 18-29 years in good health. The sequenced sample consisted of PBMCs. Written as DNA, the CDR3 is TGTGCCAGCAGCGTAATAAGTTCACCCCTCCACTTT. This encodes CASSVISSPLHF.